This T cell receptor (beta chain) was recorded in a study of human versus mouse CDR3 diversity and MHC coevolution. Overall study context: The immunoSEQ assay reportedly detects one in 200,000 T cells. Study conclusions and caveats: Human T cells were selected on more than five MHC II alleles.

As regards this clone: Its specificity is not known.

Sequenced by immunoSEQ multiplex PCR; TCRdb stores in-frame clones only, minus some. The repertoire consists of 50,000 to 70,000 clones, with around 94% occurring once and the leading ten covering about 20%. The CDR3 loop spans 15 amino acids. Trimming cost V 4 bases and J 2 bases; bases outside gene matches: 4. From germline, CDR1 is SGHRS and CDR2 YFSETQ. Cells were CD45RO-negative CD62L-positive naive CD4 T cells sorted from PBMCs. The sequencing sample was made of naive CD4+ T cells from blood. Specified subset: CD45RO-negative CD62L-positive naive CD4 T cells. The sequence was collected from a person in their sixties or seventies in good health. The V call is TRBV5-1, the J call TRBJ1-3, with 9 bases fitting TRBD1. The CDR3 nucleotides read TGCGCCAGCAGCCGGAACAGGGGGCCTGGAAACACCATATATTTT. Translating it yields CASSRNRGPGNTIYF.